Below, 7 T cell receptor beta chains from the same sample are listed, as sequenced in a study of cytomegalovirus exposure and HLA in healthy donors. Both 60 Vbeta primers and 13 Jbeta primers went into the PCR. Measured with immunoSEQ multiplex PCR; TCRdb has only the in-frame clones, and not every one. The repertoire holds 130,000 to 150,000 clones, roughly 74% seen once, with about 2.5% in the top ten. The sequencing input was PBMCs. Every receptor here comes from a young woman in good health and CMV-seropositive.

The genes are TRBV5-4 and TRBJ1-2; D not certain. The CDR3 is 18 residues long. Germline CDR1 is SGHNT and CDR2 is YYREEE (reference sequence). Trimming left V 2 bases short and J 2 bases short, with 22 bases between. CDR3 in DNA: TGTGCCAGCAGCTTAATAGGGCCTGGTGGAGGGTCCAACTATGGCTACACCTTC. Its translation: CASSLIGPGGGSNYGYTF.

V gene TRBV5-4 combines with J gene TRBJ2-5, with 9 bases aligning to TRBD1. Germline CDR1 reads SGHNT; CDR2 reads YYREEE (reference sequence). V lost 5 bases, J lost 5 bases, and 1 base stayed unmatched. The CDR3 extends over 12 amino acids. The CDR3 region has the DNA TGTGCCAGCAGGGGGACAGGGGAGACCCAGTACTTC. Protein product: CASRGTGETQYF.

V gene TRBV9 combines with J gene TRBJ2-2; TRBD2 agrees at 14 bases. CDR3 size: 18 residues. CDR1 and CDR2 from the germline V gene are SGDLS and YYNGEE. V lost 0 bases, J lost 7 bases, and 8 bases stayed unmatched. The CDR3 sequence is CASSVGGLAGAQSGELFF. CDR3 nucleotides: TGTGCCAGCAGCGTAGGGGGACTAGCGGGGGCCCAAAGCGGGGAGCTGTTTTTT.

The J gene is TRBJ2-1, the V gene TRBV5-6; D is ambiguous. With 0 bases removed from V and 10 bases from J, the gap between germline ends came to 8 bases. The CDR3 is made up of 12 amino acids. The V gene's germline CDR1 is SGHDT and CDR2 YYEEEE. The CDR3 DNA follows: TGTGCCAGCAGCTTGGAAGAAGCCGAGCAGTTCTTC. It yields the protein CASSLEEAEQFF.

This clone was found a few times. The V and J genes are TRBV28 and TRBJ2-5; TRBD2 agrees at 9 bases. The J segment lost 5 bases and the V segment lost 4 bases, leaving 11 bases of the junction unmatched. The CDR3 has 16 residues. Germline V gene data show CDR1 as MDHEN and CDR2 as SYDVKM. DNA of the CDR3: TGTGCCAGCAGTTCCCCAGGGAGCGGGGGGCGTGAGACCCAGTACTTC. Residues: CASSSPGSGGRETQYF.

The chain has TRBV27 and TRBJ2-5; 9 bases are a match to TRBD2. Germline CDR1 MNHEY, CDR2 SMNVEV (reference sequence). The CDR3 extends over 15 amino acids. With 6 bases clipped from V and 2 bases from J, the junction kept 7 bases outside the gene matches. The CDR3 sequence: CASSYAGGLQETQYF. The CDR3 coding sequence is TGTGCCAGCAGCTACGCGGGGGGGCTGCAAGAGACCCAGTACTTC.

The rearrangement joins TRBV15 to TRBJ2-7; 8 nucleotides line up with TRBD2. Germline V CDR1 and CDR2: LNHNV, YYDKDF (reference sequence). This CDR3 spans 14 amino acids. Trimming cost V 3 bases and J 5 bases; bases outside gene matches: 6. The DNA of the CDR3 is TGTGCCACCAGCAGGTACCGGGGGGGGGACGAGCAGTACTTC. It specifies CATSRYRGGDEQYF.